These 17 T cell receptor beta chains were sequenced from one sample in a study of blood T cell repertoires in COVID-19. Assay used: immunoSEQ multiplex PCR; TCRdb lists only in-frame clones, some missing. The data show 350,000 or so clones, more than 70% seen once. The specimen was PBMCs or T cells enriched from blood (not recorded which). The origin of the receptors is a woman aged 30 to 39 who had been exposed to COVID-19.

The V and J genes are TRBV7-3 and TRBJ2-5; D is undetermined. Germline CDR1 SGHTA, CDR2 FQGTGA. V shed 5 bases and J shed 5 bases, with 9 bases lying between them. This CDR3 has 12 amino acids. The DNA of the CDR3 is TGTGCCAGCAGCCCAGGTTTGGAGACCCAGTACTTC. Its protein is CASSPGLETQYF.

The chain joins TRBV6-6 to TRBJ2-3; maybe TRBD2 (6 bases). This CDR3 spans 15 amino acids. V shed 4 bases and J shed 1 base, with 12 bases lying between them. Germline V lookup: CDR1 MNHNY, CDR2 SVGAGI (reference sequence). The DNA for the CDR3 is TGTGCCAGCAGTTTGACGGGACTCCGCACAGATACGCAGTATTTT. Protein product: CASSLTGLRTDTQYF.

This chain uses TRBV24-1 with TRBJ1-4, with TRBD1 matching over 10 bases. Germline V gene sequence: CDR1 KGHDR, CDR2 SFDVKD. CDR3 size: 15 residues. With 4 bases clipped from V and 5 bases from J, the junction kept 3 bases outside the gene matches. CDR3: CATSDPGQGNEKLFF. Here the CDR3 DNA reads TGTGCCACCAGTGACCCGGGACAGGGGAATGAAAAACTGTTTTTT.

In DNA form, the CDR3 reads TGTGCCAGCAGCATGAACCCGGGACAGCGACAAGAGACCCAGTACTTC. Its protein is CASSMNPGQRQETQYF. This chain joins TRBV11-3 and TRBJ2-5; 7 bases align to TRBD1. CDR3 length: 16 residues. CDR1 is SGHNT and CDR2 is YENEEA in the germline V gene. Germline trimming cut 5 bases from V and 2 bases from J; bases unmatched to any gene: 11.

The genes are TRBV27 and TRBJ1-5; possible D gene TRBD1, 5 bases. V was clipped by 0 bases and J by 6 bases, with 15 bases between them. This CDR3 region has 16 residues. CDR1 and CDR2 from the germline V gene are MNHEY and SMNVEV (reference sequence). In DNA form, the CDR3 reads TGTGCCAGCAGTTTATCGGGGGGGAGGCAATCTCAGCCCCAGCATTTT. Translated: CASSLSGGRQSQPQHF.

In DNA form, the CDR3 reads TGCGCCAGCAGTCATGACAGTAGATACGAGCAGTACTTC. Translating it yields CASSHDSRYEQYF. This chain links TRBV5-1 with TRBJ2-7, with a possible D match to TRBD1 (5 bases). V shed 5 bases and J shed 4 bases, with 13 bases lying between them. CDR1 SGHRS and CDR2 YFSETQ come from the germline V gene. CDR3 length: 13 amino acids.

The chain is built from TRBV3-1 (or the pseudogene TRBV3-2) and TRBJ1-2; TRBD1 matches 8 bases. Germline CDR1 is LGHDT and CDR2 is YNNKEL (reference sequence). With V trimmed by 0 bases and J by 8 bases, 8 bases remained unmatched. There are 15 residues in the CDR3. The DNA for the CDR3 is TGTGCCAGCAGCCAAGATGACAGGGGCTCAGGAGGCTACACCTTC. This translates into CASSQDDRGSGGYTF.

The rearrangement links TRBV5-6 to TRBJ1-1, with TRBD1 matching 7 bases. This CDR3 comprises 12 residues. The V segment lost 4 bases and the J segment 8 bases; nucleotides outside the gene matches: 5. The germline gives CDR1 SGHDT, CDR2 YYEEEE. The CDR3 is CASSHRDREAFF. DNA of the CDR3: TGTGCCAGCAGCCACCGGGACAGAGAAGCTTTCTTT.

The V and J genes are TRBV18 and TRBJ2-7, with 9 bases fitting TRBD1. Germline V gene sequence: CDR1 KGHSH, CDR2 LQKENI. V gave up 1 base and J gave up 2 bases; unmatched junction bases: 3. The CDR3 totals 15 residues. In nucleotides, the CDR3 is TGTGCCAGCTCACCACTCACAGGGGGCCCCTACGAGCAGTACTTC. Translation gives CASSPLTGGPYEQYF.

The chain has TRBV9 and TRBJ2-7; 7 nucleotides agree with TRBD1. The CDR3 runs 13 residues. J gave up 7 bases and V 2 bases, and 6 bases lay outside the gene matches. The germline V gene encodes CDR1 SGDLS and CDR2 YYNGEE. DNA for the CDR3: TGTGCCAGCAGCGTGAGGACAGGAGGAGAGCAGTACTTC. Translated: CASSVRTGGEQYF.

The chain recombines TRBV7-6 with TRBJ2-7; D possibly corresponds to TRBD1 (5 bases). The CDR3 spans 12 residues. Germline CDR1 reads SGHVS; CDR2 reads FNYEAQ. Trimming removed 0 bases from V and 8 bases from J, with 8 bases in between. CDR3 DNA sequence: TGTGCCAGCAGCTTAGCGGCGGACAAGCAGTACTTC. Amino acid sequence: CASSLAADKQYF.

Points on this clone: Other DNA sequences in this sample translate to the same CDR3. The V and J genes are TRBV9 and TRBJ2-7; D remains ambiguous. Deletions cut 0 bases from V and 0 bases from J, with 7 bases between. Germline CDR1 is SGDLS and CDR2 is YYNGEE. This CDR3 is 14 amino acids long. The DNA of the CDR3 is TGTGCCAGCAGCGTAGGAGGTAGCTCCTACGAGCAGTACTTC. This sequence encodes CASSVGGSSYEQYF.

V and J are TRBV30 and TRBJ1-4; a weak D match, TRBD1 (5 bases). The germline V and J ends were trimmed by 3 bases and 5 bases, with 13 bases remaining between them. The CDR3 totals 14 residues. Germline assignment: CDR1 GTSNPN and CDR2 SVGIG (reference sequence). DNA of the CDR3: TGTGCCTGGAGGCCCCGGGGGGGGAATGAAAAACTGTTTTTT. Encoded protein: CAWRPRGGNEKLFF.

The chain has TRBV11-3 and TRBJ2-2; TRBD2 agrees at 9 bases. Looked up from germline, CDR1 is SGHNT and CDR2 is YENEEA. V dropped 2 bases and J dropped 4; count of bases not matched to a gene: 2. The CDR3 runs 15 residues. CDR3 residues: CASSLLAGFTGELFF. CDR3 nucleotide sequence: TGTGCCAGCAGCTTACTAGCGGGATTCACCGGGGAGCTGTTTTTT.

The V call is TRBV7-9, the J call TRBJ1-2, with D maybe TRBD1 (6 bases). Germline-derived CDR1 and CDR2 are SEHNR and FQNEAQ (reference sequence). With 5 bases removed from V and 2 bases from J, the gap between germline ends came to 12 bases. The length of the CDR3 is 14 residues. The CDR3 DNA reads TGTGCCAGCAGCCCGACAGGTTCCAACTATGGCTACACCTTC. This encodes CASSPTGSNYGYTF.

The rearrangement links TRBV5-1 to TRBJ1-2, with 9 positions matching TRBD1. The CDR3 is 15 residues long. J lost 6 bases, V lost 1 base, and 7 bases had no gene match. Germline lookup yields CDR1 SGHRS and CDR2 YFSETQ. CDR3 protein: CASSLRDRDVHGYTF. For the CDR3, the DNA is TGCGCCAGCAGCTTGAGGGACAGGGATGTCCATGGCTACACCTTC. The entire variable domain, with the rest obtained from reference TRBV5-1 and TRBJ1-2, is as follows: KAGVTQTPRYLIKTRGQQVTLSCSPISGHRSVSWYQQTPGQGLQFLFEYFSETQRNKGNFPGRFSGRQFSNSRSEMNVSTLELGDSALYLCASSLRDRDVHGYTFGSGTRLTVV.

V usage is TRBV30 and J usage is TRBJ1-4; TRBD1 matches at 8 bases. Germline lookup yields CDR1 GTSNPN and CDR2 SVGIG (reference sequence). CDR3 length: 12 amino acids. V dropped 3 bases and J dropped 10; count of bases not matched to a gene: 4. CDR3 protein: CAWSGQGGKLFF. In nucleotides, the CDR3 is TGTGCCTGGAGCGGACAGGGAGGAAAACTGTTTTTT.